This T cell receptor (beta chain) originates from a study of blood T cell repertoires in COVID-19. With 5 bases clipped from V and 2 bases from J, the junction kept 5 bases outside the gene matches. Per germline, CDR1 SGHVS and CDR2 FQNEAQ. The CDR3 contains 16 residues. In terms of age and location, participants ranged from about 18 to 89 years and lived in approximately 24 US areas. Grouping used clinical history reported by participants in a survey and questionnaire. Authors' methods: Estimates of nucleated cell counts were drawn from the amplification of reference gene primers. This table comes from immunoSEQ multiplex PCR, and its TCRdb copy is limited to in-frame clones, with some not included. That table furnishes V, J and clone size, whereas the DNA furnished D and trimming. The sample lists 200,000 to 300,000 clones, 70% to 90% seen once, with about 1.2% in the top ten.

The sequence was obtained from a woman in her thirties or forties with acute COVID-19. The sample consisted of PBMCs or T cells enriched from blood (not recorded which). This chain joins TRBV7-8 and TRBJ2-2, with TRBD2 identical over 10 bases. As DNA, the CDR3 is TGTGCCAGCAGCCTCATAGCGGGAGGAAACACCGGGGAGCTGTTTTTT. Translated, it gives CASSLIAGGNTGELFF.